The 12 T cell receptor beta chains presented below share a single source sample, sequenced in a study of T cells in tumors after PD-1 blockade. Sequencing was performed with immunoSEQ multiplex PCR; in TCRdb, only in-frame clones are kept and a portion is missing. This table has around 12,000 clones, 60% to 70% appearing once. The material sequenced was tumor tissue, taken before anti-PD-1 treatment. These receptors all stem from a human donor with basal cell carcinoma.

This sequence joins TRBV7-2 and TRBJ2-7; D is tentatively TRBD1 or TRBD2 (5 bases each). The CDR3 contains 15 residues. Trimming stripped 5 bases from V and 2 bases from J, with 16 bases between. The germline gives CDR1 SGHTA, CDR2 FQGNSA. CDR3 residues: CASSDIGGPPYEQYF. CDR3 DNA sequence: TGTGCCAGCAGCGACATTGGGGGTCCCCCCTACGAGCAGTACTTC.

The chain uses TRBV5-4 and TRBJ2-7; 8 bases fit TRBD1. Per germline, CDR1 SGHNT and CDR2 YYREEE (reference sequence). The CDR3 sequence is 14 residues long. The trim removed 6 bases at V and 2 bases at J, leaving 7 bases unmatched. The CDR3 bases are TGTGCCAGCACTTCCCAGGGGGCACCCTACGAGCAGTACTTC. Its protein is CASTSQGAPYEQYF. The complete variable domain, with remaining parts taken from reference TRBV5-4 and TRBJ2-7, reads ETGVTQSPTHLIKTRGQQVTLRCSSQSGHNTVSWYQQALGQGPQFIFQYYREEENGRGNFPPRFSGLQFPNYSSELNVNALELDDSALYLCASTSQGAPYEQYFGPGTRLTVT.

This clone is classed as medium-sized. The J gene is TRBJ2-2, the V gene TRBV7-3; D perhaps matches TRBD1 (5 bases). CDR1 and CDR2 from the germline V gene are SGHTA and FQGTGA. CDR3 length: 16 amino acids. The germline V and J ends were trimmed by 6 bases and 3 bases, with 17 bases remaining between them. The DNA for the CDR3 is TGTGCCAGCAGACTTCACCCCAGGGTGGACACCGGGGAGCTGTTTTTT. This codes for CASRLHPRVDTGELFF.

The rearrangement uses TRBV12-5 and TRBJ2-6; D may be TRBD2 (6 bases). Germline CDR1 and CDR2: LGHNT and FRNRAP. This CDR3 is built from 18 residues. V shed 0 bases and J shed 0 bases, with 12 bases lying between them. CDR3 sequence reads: CASGLVGGALSGANVLTF. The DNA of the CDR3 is TGTGCTAGTGGTTTGGTCGGAGGGGCCCTCTCTGGGGCCAACGTCCTGACTTTC.

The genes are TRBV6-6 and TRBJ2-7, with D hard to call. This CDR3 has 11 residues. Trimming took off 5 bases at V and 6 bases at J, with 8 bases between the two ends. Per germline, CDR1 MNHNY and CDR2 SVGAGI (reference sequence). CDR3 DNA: TGTGCCAGCAGTCCCTTGACCGAGCAGTACTTC. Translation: CASSPLTEQYF.

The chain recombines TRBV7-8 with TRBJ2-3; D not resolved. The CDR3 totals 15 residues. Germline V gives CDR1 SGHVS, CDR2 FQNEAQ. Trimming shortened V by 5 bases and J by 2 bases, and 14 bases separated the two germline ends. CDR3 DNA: TGTGCCAGCAGCAAACACGATATATCCACAGATACGCAGTATTTT. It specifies CASSKHDISTDTQYF.

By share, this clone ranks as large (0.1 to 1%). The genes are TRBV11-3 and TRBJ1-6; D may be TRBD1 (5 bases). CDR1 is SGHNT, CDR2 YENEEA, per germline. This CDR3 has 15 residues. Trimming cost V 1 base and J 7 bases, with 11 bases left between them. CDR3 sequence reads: CASSLGGRQNSPLHF. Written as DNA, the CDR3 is TGTGCCAGCAGCTTAGGGGGCAGGCAAAATTCACCCCTCCACTTT. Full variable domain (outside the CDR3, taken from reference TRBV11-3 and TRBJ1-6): EAGVVQSPRYKIIEKKQPVAFWCNPISGHNTLYWYLQNLGQGPELLIRYENEEAVDDSQLPKDRFSAERLKGVDSTLKIQPAELGDSAVYLCASSLGGRQNSPLHFGNGTRLTVT.

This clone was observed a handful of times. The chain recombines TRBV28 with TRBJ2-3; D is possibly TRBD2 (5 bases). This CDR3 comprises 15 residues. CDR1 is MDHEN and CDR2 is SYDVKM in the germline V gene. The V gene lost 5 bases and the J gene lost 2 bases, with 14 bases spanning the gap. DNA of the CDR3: TGTGCCAGCAGTCCCCCTGAGCGGATCACAGATACGCAGTATTTT. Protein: CASSPPERITDTQYF.

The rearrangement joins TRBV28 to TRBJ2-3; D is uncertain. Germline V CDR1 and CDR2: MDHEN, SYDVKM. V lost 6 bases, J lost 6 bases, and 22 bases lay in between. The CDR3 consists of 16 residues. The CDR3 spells CASRPRWDILWDTQYF. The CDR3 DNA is TGTGCCAGCAGACCTCGCTGGGATATCTTGTGGGATACGCAGTATTTT.

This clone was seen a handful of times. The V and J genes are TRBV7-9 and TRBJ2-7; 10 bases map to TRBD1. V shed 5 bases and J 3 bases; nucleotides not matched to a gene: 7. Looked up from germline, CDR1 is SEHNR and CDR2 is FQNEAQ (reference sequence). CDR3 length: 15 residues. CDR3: CASSQKDRGGYEQYF. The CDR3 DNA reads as TGTGCCAGCAGCCAAAAGGACAGGGGGGGCTACGAGCAGTACTTC.

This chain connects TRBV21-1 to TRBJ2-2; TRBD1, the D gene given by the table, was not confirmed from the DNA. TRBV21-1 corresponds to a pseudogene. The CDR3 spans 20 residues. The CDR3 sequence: CASSTQGAISYRYLEGELFF. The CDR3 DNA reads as TGTGCCAGCAGCACCCAGGGGGCTATTTCGTATCGTTATTTAGAGGGGGAGCTGTTTTTT.

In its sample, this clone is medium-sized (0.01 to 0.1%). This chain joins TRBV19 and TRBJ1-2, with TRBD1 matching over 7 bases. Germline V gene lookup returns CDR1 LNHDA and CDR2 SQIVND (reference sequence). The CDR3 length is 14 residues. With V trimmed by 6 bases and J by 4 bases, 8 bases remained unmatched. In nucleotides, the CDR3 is TGTGCCAGTAGCCCGGGACAGACCAGCTATGGCTACACCTTC. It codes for CASSPGQTSYGYTF. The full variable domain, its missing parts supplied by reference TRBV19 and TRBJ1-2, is DGGITQSPKYLFRKEGQNVTLSCEQNLNHDAMYWYRQDPGQGLRLIYYSQIVNDFQKGDIAEGYSVSREKKESFPLTVTSAQKNPTAFYLCASSPGQTSYGYTFGSGTRLTVV.